The TCR beta chain under discussion was sequenced for a study of glioma-infiltrating T cells (dated by TCRdb to 2016 to 2017). Regarding the research as a whole: Sequencing of TCR alpha- and beta-chain repertoires was performed on glioma tissue, on non-neoplastic brain tissue, and on matched peripheral blood mononuclear cells. Three low-grade glioma patients, roughly eight primary glioblastoma patients, and three non-glioma patients who contributed non-neoplastic brain tissue made up the paired cohort. To measure divergence between tissue and blood T-cell populations, each tissue-infiltrating repertoire was compared with the peripheral blood repertoire of the same patient.

TCR alpha and beta CDR3 regions were amplified with the iRepertoire nested amplicon-rescue multiplex PCR (arm-PCR) platform from RNA. For one-step reverse transcription and amplification, roughly 95-450 ng of tissue mRNA or PBMC total RNA was used as input. Following bead purification, Illumina adapters were added by a secondary multiplex PCR, and libraries between 200 and 400 bp were gel-purified. The libraries contained internal 6-nucleotide barcodes that were used for demultiplexing. The libraries were sequenced on an Illumina MiSeq using 2x220 or 2x250 nucleotide paired-end reads. Per the original workflow: Paired reads were merged using FLASH 1.2.11 and were aligned to the GRCh37 human genome using BWA-MEM, after which TRA and TRB reads were extracted. V and J assignment used an IMGT-derived reference of cassette sequences and CDR3 motifs that included pseudogenes. Reads were translated in three frames, and productive CDR3s were defined by a C…FGXG motif without stop codons. Clonotypes were defined as unique combinations of V-J cassette pair and CDR3 amino acid sequence. Reads were filtered by Hamming distance, thresholded by each sample's sequence error rate in mapped regions. TCRdb reanalyzed the raw reads on its own, using fastp at Q25 for trimming and MiXCR for clone calling, and kept in-frame beta chains. Identical CDR3 protein sequences are pooled into one entry, listed with their most common genes and DNA. What appears here as the V and J calls and clone size reflects TCRdb's work, not the paper's. The sample table shows under 150,000 distinct CDR3 sequences, and roughly a quarter are seen once. The ten largest make up 25% to 30% of the sample.

Study-wide findings and limitations: VJ-independent divergence between tissue and blood was below expectation in non-neoplastic patients but above expectation in all gliomas, especially low-grade gliomas. Group comparisons were based on small numbers of patients: three non-neoplastic, three low-grade glioma and 7 to 9 glioblastoma patients. Tissue and blood shared very few CDR3 sequences, a result attributed to high CDR3 diversity and limited sampling.

The table lists this clonotype with many counts. Its antigen is not yet known. Nothing much larger sits one base from this clone, and base qualities are not available. Trimming costs V 5 bases and J 2 bases, and their ends lie 7 bases apart. From a lookup of the germline V gene, CDR1 and CDR2 are MGHDK and SYGVNS. The CDR3 goes from the cysteine to the phenylalanine over 13 residues. The retained sequence is limited to the CDR3, 39 bases, with the frame set at the first base. The TCR originated in a human donor with low-grade glioma or glioblastoma, undergoing nonglioma brain surgery, or in good health (not recorded which). This chain joins TRBV25-1 to TRBJ1-3; no D gene is confidently identified. Sequencing input: glioma tissue, nonneoplastic brain tissue, or PBMCs (not recorded which). The nucleotide sequence is given as TGTGCCAGCAGTACAGATACTGGAAACACCATATATTTT. It is translated as CASSTDTGNTIYF.